What follows is one TCR beta chain and its context. The source of the sample is a study of blood T cell repertoires in COVID-19. Study as a whole: The United States, Italy and Spain supplied acute and convalescent COVID-19 samples.

Donors in Cohort 3 who had recovered were those with two negative PCRs, healthcare professional clearance, or resolution of their symptoms. This table comes from immunoSEQ multiplex PCR, and its TCRdb copy is limited to in-frame clones, with some not included. The sample lists around 300,000 clones; 85% to 90% were seen once. The sequencing sample was made of PBMCs or T cells enriched from blood (not recorded which). The TCR was taken from a woman aged 60-70 years who had recovered from COVID-19.

CDR3 coding DNA: TGTGCCAGCAGCGCCTCGGGACTAAAAGGCGGAAACACCATATATTTT. This codes for CASSASGLKGGNTIYF. V usage is TRBV9 and J usage is TRBJ1-3, with TRBD1 as a possible D gene (5 bases). The V gene lost 3 bases and the J gene lost 4 bases, with 17 bases spanning the gap. The germline V gene encodes CDR1 SGDLS and CDR2 YYNGEE. The CDR3 spans 16 residues.